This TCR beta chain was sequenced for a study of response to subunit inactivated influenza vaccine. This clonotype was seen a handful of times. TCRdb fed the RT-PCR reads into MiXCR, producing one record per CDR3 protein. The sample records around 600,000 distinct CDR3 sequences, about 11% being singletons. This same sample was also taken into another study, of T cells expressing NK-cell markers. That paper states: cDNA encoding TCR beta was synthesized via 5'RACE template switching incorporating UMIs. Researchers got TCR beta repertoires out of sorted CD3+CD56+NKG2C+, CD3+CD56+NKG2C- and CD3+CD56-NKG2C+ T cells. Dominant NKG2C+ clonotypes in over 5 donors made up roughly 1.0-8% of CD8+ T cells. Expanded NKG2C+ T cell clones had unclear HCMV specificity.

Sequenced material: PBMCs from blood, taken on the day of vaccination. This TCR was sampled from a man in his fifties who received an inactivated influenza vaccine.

As DNA, the CDR3 is TGTGCCACCAGCAGAGATGCGGTTAGAAGTGAAGCTTTCTTT. Translation gives CATSRDAVRSEAFF. This chain connects TRBV15 to TRBJ1-1, with D unresolved. Germline CDR1 reads LNHNV; CDR2 reads YYDKDF (reference sequence). V was clipped by 0 bases and J by 7 bases, with 12 bases between them. The CDR3 spans 14 residues.